This T cell receptor beta chain was captured in a study of CD8 T cells in ankylosing spondylitis. This clonotype was counted ten times or more. Its antigen remains unidentified. TCRdb re-derived calls from the 5' RACE reads in MiXCR, one entry per CDR3 protein. The data hold 130,000 or so distinct CDR3 sequences, with around 7% observed a single time. General study findings and limits: CD8+ by phenotype, disease-linked clones were relatively rare in peripheral blood. From matched ankylosing spondylitis synovial fluid, disease-linked clones were reportedly recovered at significantly enriched levels.

CDR1 SGHRS and CDR2 YFSETQ come from the germline V gene. This CDR3 has 13 amino acids. The V end lost 0 bases, the J end lost 7 bases, and 7 bases lay between the germline ends. The sample was blood, either unsorted or a sorted T cell fraction (not recorded which). This receptor was obtained from a male donor with ankylosing spondylitis or in good health (not recorded which). V is TRBV5-1 and J is TRBJ2-2, with unresolved D. CDR3 loop: CASSLASVGELFF. CDR3 coding DNA: TGCGCCAGCAGCTTGGCCTCGGTCGGGGAGCTGTTTTTT.